These 5 T cell receptor beta chains were sequenced from one sample in a study of T cell changes during pregnancy in multiple sclerosis. TCRdb's table, derived via immunoSEQ multiplex PCR, lists solely in-frame clones and lacks some. The table shows tens of thousands of clones, with 80% to 95% occurring only once. The material was peripheral blood, obtained in the third trimester of pregnancy. The receptors were gathered from a female donor with multiple sclerosis, enrolled in a pregnancy study.

The chain is built from TRBV11-2 and TRBJ2-7; TRBD2 agrees at 8 bases. The CDR3 length is 14 residues. From germline, CDR1 is SGHAT and CDR2 FQNNGV. Germline trimming cut 2 bases from V and 3 bases from J; bases unmatched to any gene: 3. Written as DNA, the CDR3 is TGTGCCAGCAGCTTACGCGGGACTAGCTACGAGCAGTACTTC. Translation gives CASSLRGTSYEQYF.

The chain employs TRBV5-6 and TRBJ2-1; D is ambiguous. Germline CDR1 SGHDT, CDR2 YYEEEE. Trimming cost V 6 bases and J 6 bases, with 10 bases left between them. There are 12 residues in the CDR3. The chain's CDR3 is CASTVTSNEQFF. The CDR3 DNA reads as TGTGCCAGCACCGTAACCAGCAATGAGCAGTTCTTC.

This chain uses TRBV10-3 with TRBJ2-3, with 14 bases lining up with TRBD2. This CDR3 contains 18 residues. V trimming: 4 bases; J trimming: 6 bases; junction bases outside the gene matches: 12. Germline V CDR1 and CDR2: ENHRY, SYGVKD. This CDR3 reads CAISGSGTSGSLTDTQYF. The CDR3, as DNA: TGTGCCATCAGTGGGTCGGGGACTAGCGGGAGCTTGACCGATACGCAGTATTTT.

The V call is TRBV2, the J call TRBJ1-1; 10 bases line up with TRBD1. The CDR3 extends over 16 amino acids. Germline CDR1 is SNHLY and CDR2 is FYNNEI. J was trimmed by 0 bases and V by 5 bases; bases with no gene match: 6. In nucleotides, the CDR3 is TGTGCCAGCAGTCCCGGACAGGGGGTTTTGAACACTGAAGCTTTCTTT. Protein product: CASSPGQGVLNTEAFF.

This chain joins TRBV9 and TRBJ2-2; maybe TRBD2 (5 bases). The CDR3 is made up of 14 amino acids. V lost 0 bases and J 6 bases, leaving 9 bases between the germline ends. Germline lookup yields CDR1 SGDLS and CDR2 YYNGEE. CDR3 sequence: CASSVGRVPGELFF. Here the CDR3 DNA reads TGTGCCAGCAGCGTAGGGCGGGTCCCCGGGGAGCTGTTTTTT.